Below are 12 T cell receptor beta chains sequenced from a single sample in a study of OX40 agonist ivuxolimab in advanced cancers. Profiled with immunoSEQ multiplex PCR; TCRdb holds only in-frame clones, not every one. The sample comprises tens of thousands of clones, 91% of which are singletons, and approximately 5% rests with the top ten. This specimen was CD4+ or CD8+ T cells sorted from blood, taken in a trial of the OX40 agonist ivuxolimab. Receptors were obtained from an adult with an advanced solid tumor such as melanoma, head and neck, liver or kidney cancer.

V and J are TRBV2 and TRBJ2-5; the match to TRBD2 covers 9 bases. The CDR3 loop spans 19 amino acids. CDR1 and CDR2 (germline): SNHLY, FYNNEI. V lost 4 bases, J lost 4 bases, and 19 bases stayed unmatched. For the CDR3, the DNA is TGTGCCAGCAGTGGGAGGGTCTATTTGGAGCGGGAGGTTGGAGAGACCCAGTACTTC. Its translation: CASSGRVYLEREVGETQYF. Together with reference TRBV2 and TRBJ2-5, the CDR3 gives the full variable domain: EPEVTQTPSHQVTQMGQEVILRCVPISNHLYFYWYRQILGQKVEFLVSFYNNEISEKSEIFDDQFSVERPDGSNFTLKIRSTKLEDSAMYFCASSGRVYLEREVGETQYFGPGTRLLVL.

The chain recombines TRBV9 with TRBJ1-1; D is undetermined. The germline V and J ends were trimmed by 4 bases and 5 bases, with 15 bases remaining between them. The CDR3 totals 14 residues. Germline CDR1 reads SGDLS; CDR2 reads YYNGEE. The chain's CDR3 is CASSTTGGRTEAFF. The DNA for the CDR3 is TGTGCCAGCAGCACAACCGGAGGGCGTACTGAAGCTTTCTTT.

The rearrangement uses TRBV27 and TRBJ1-3, with unresolved D. This CDR3 spans 14 amino acids. V lost 6 bases, J lost 0 bases, and 9 bases lay in between. Germline loops: CDR1 MNHEY, CDR2 SMNVEV (reference sequence). CDR3 bases: TGTGCCAGCAGCGGGAGAGACTCTGGAAACACCATATATTTT. Translating it yields CASSGRDSGNTIYF.

This chain links TRBV5-4 with TRBJ1-1, with D tentatively TRBD1 (6 bases). V was trimmed by 0 bases and J by 4 bases, leaving 13 bases between them. The length of the CDR3 is 15 residues. Germline V CDR1 and CDR2: SGHNT, YYREEE (reference sequence). CDR3 residues: CASSLVGGQGTEAFF. DNA for the CDR3: TGTGCCAGCAGCTTGGTGGGGGGGCAGGGCACTGAAGCTTTCTTT.

The chain links TRBV7-2 to TRBJ2-1; D is uncertain. CDR1 and CDR2 from the germline V gene are SGHTA and FQGNSA. The CDR3 is 15 amino acids. The germline V and J ends were trimmed by 6 bases and 4 bases, with 16 bases remaining between them. The CDR3 sequence is CASRPRGEPYNEQFF. The CDR3, as DNA: TGTGCCAGCAGGCCTCGTGGCGAGCCATACAATGAGCAGTTCTTC.

The chain has TRBV27 and TRBJ2-1; unclear D gene. Trimming took off 8 bases at V and 5 bases at J, with 7 bases between the two ends. CDR3 size: 11 residues. Per the germline V gene, CDR1 is MNHEY and CDR2 is SMNVEV (reference sequence). In nucleotides, the CDR3 is TGTGCCAGCGGCCTTAACAATGAGCAGTTCTTC. This gives the protein CASGLNNEQFF.

The chain has TRBV5-6 and TRBJ2-7; perhaps TRBD1 as D (5 bases). V was clipped by 5 bases and J by 0 bases, with 15 bases between them. The CDR3 is 15 residues long. CDR1 is SGHDT and CDR2 is YYEEEE in the germline V gene. CDR3 amino acids: CASSSREESSYEQYV. In DNA form, the CDR3 reads TGTGCCAGCAGTTCCAGGGAAGAGAGCTCCTACGAGCAGTACGTC.

The chain recombines TRBV6-5 with TRBJ2-7; perhaps TRBD1 as D (5 bases). The CDR3 runs 14 residues. Per germline, CDR1 MNHEY and CDR2 SVGAGI. V was trimmed by 2 bases and J by 4 bases, leaving 12 bases between them. This chain's CDR3 is CASSYGETDYEQYF. The CDR3, as DNA: TGTGCCAGCAGTTACGGAGAGACAGATTACGAGCAGTACTTC.

This clone showed up just a few times. The gene calls are TRBV27 and TRBJ1-5; 7 bases map to TRBD1. The CDR3 runs 14 residues. Trimming removed 5 bases from V and 6 bases from J; junction bases left unmatched: 7. The germline V gene encodes CDR1 MNHEY and CDR2 SMNVEV (reference sequence). CDR3 DNA: TGTGCCAGCAGTCTACAGGGGAGGGGTCAGCCCCAGCATTTT. Amino acid sequence: CASSLQGRGQPQHF.

V and J are TRBV5-6 and TRBJ1-4; D remains ambiguous. Germline loops: CDR1 SGHDT, CDR2 YYEEEE. The V end was cut by 1 base, the J end by 6 bases, with 7 bases between. CDR3 size: 13 residues. CDR3 sequence (DNA): TGTGCCAGCAGCTTGAACCTGGATGAAAAACTGTTTTTT. Translation: CASSLNLDEKLFF.

This chain links TRBV7-6 with TRBJ2-2; 7 positions match TRBD1. This CDR3 contains 17 residues. With V trimmed by 5 bases and J by 1 base, 10 bases remained unmatched. The V gene's germline CDR1 is SGHVS and CDR2 FNYEAQ. DNA for the CDR3: TGTGCCAGCAGCAAGTCCCGGGGACAGATGAACACCGGGGAGCTGTTTTTT. This encodes CASSKSRGQMNTGELFF. The entire variable domain, with the rest obtained from reference TRBV7-6 and TRBJ2-2, is as follows: GAGVSQSPRYKVTKRGQDVALRCDPISGHVSLYWYRQALGQGPEFLTYFNYEAQQDKSGLPNDRFSAERPEGSISTLTIQRTEQRDSAMYRCASSKSRGQMNTGELFFGEGSRLTVL.

The V call is TRBV7-8, the J call TRBJ2-7; the D is unclear. The CDR3 spans 11 residues. Trimming took 3 bases from V and 3 from J, leaving 3 bases between them. CDR1 and CDR2 from the germline V gene are SGHVS and FQNEAQ. The CDR3 bases are TGTGCCAGCAGCTTTAGCTACGAGCAGTACTTC. Residues: CASSFSYEQYF.